Each of the 7 T cell receptor beta chains below was sequenced from the same sample in a study of cytomegalovirus exposure and HLA in healthy donors. The study ran its PCR with 60 Vbeta and 13 Jbeta primers. Measured with immunoSEQ multiplex PCR; TCRdb has only the in-frame clones, and not every one. The sample shows around 150,000 clones, under 80% of them seen only once. The sample taken for sequencing was PBMCs. These receptors all stem from a female donor in good health and CMV-seronegative.

The chain joins TRBV5-4 to TRBJ2-3; TRBD2 agrees at 8 bases. The CDR3 totals 16 residues. Trimming cost V 0 bases and J 2 bases; bases outside gene matches: 5. CDR1 is SGHNT, CDR2 YYREEE, per germline (reference sequence). The CDR3 spells CASSLGEAGATDTQYF. CDR3 DNA sequence: TGTGCCAGCAGCTTGGGTGAAGCGGGGGCCACAGATACGCAGTATTTT.

In this sample, this clone turned up once. The chain is built from TRBV9 and TRBJ1-3; perhaps TRBD1 as D (5 bases). This CDR3 has 17 amino acids. The germline V gene has CDR1 SGDLS and CDR2 YYNGEE. V was trimmed by 2 bases and J by 0 bases, leaving 15 bases between them. In DNA, the CDR3 is TGTGCCAGCAGCGTGGGGGATCGGGGGAGCTCTGGAAACACCATATATTTT. Encoded protein: CASSVGDRGSSGNTIYF.

A few counts support this clone. The chain combines TRBV30 with TRBJ1-6; possible D gene TRBD1, 6 bases. Germline CDR1 GTSNPN, CDR2 SVGIG (reference sequence). The CDR3 has 13 amino acids. CDR3 DNA sequence: TGTGCTCAAGAGGGGGACCTCAATTCACCCCTCCACTTT. Protein sequence: CAQEGDLNSPLHF.

V and J are TRBV9 and TRBJ1-6; 7 bases match TRBD1. The CDR3 extends over 15 amino acids. J lost 6 bases, V lost 3 bases, and 6 bases had no gene match. Germline V gene sequence: CDR1 SGDLS, CDR2 YYNGEE. CDR3 in amino acids: CASSGGTVSNSPLHF. In nucleotides, the CDR3 is TGTGCCAGCAGCGGCGGGACAGTGAGTAATTCACCCCTCCACTTT.

The rearrangement uses TRBV7-3 and TRBJ1-2, with 7 bases matching TRBD1. J was trimmed by 7 bases and V by 4 bases; bases with no gene match: 18. This CDR3 region has 17 residues. Germline V gene lookup returns CDR1 SGHTA and CDR2 FQGTGA. DNA of the CDR3: TGTGCCAGCAGCTCGCGTCACTTACAGGGGCAAGACGGTGGCTACACCTTC. Encoded protein: CASSSRHLQGQDGGYTF.

The chain employs TRBV5-4 and TRBJ2-1; 11 bases map to TRBD1. Losses at the gene ends were 5 bases for V and 7 bases for J; bases not matched to a gene: 8. Germline loops: CDR1 SGHNT, CDR2 YYREEE (reference sequence). The CDR3 consists of 15 residues. The CDR3 nucleotides read TGTGCCAGCAGGCGAGCCGGGACAGGGGGAAATGAGCAGTTCTTC. This sequence encodes CASRRAGTGGNEQFF.

The chain couples TRBV7-3 to TRBJ2-2; D gene unclear. The length of the CDR3 is 16 residues. Per the germline V gene, CDR1 is SGHTA and CDR2 is FQGTGA. Trimming took off 5 bases at V and 5 bases at J, with 18 bases between the two ends. CDR3 residues: CASSPSRQAGTGELFF. CDR3 sequence (DNA): TGTGCCAGCAGCCCGTCAAGGCAGGCCGGTACCGGGGAGCTGTTTTTT.